The 24 T cell receptor beta chains presented below share a single source sample, sequenced in a study of T cell clones after liver transplantation. The method was immunoSEQ multiplex PCR; TCRdb's version includes in-frame clones alone and lacks a portion of them. The top ten clones hold 2% to 2.5% of a sample with some 45,000 clones, about 86% of them seen once. The specimen was CD4+ T cells from blood, collected 24 months after liver transplant. Every receptor here comes from a human patient who received a liver transplant. Some T cells may have come from the graft donor.

J is TRBJ1-5 and V is TRBV2, with D tentatively TRBD1 (5 bases). This CDR3 has 13 amino acids. V lost 2 bases and J lost 5, with 7 bases in between. Per the germline V gene, CDR1 is SNHLY and CDR2 is FYNNEI. The CDR3 DNA sequence: TGTGCCAGCAGTGAAAGCAGGGATCAGCCCCAGCATTTT. Amino acids: CASSESRDQPQHF.

The chain joins TRBV7-3 to TRBJ2-3, with 8 bases identical to TRBD2. CDR1 and CDR2 from the germline V gene are SGHTA and FQGTGA. This CDR3 comprises 16 residues. J gave up 4 bases and V 4 bases, and 10 bases lay outside the gene matches. The CDR3 reads CASSSGGAGEADTQYF. The CDR3 DNA reads TGTGCCAGCAGCTCCGGGGGAGCGGGGGAGGCAGATACGCAGTATTTT. The full variable domain, completed using reference TRBV7-3 and TRBJ2-3, is GAGVSQTPSNKVTEKGKYVELRCDPISGHTALYWYRQSLGQGPEFLIYFQGTGAADDSGLPNDRFFAVRPEGSVSTLKIQRTERGDSAVYLCASSSGGAGEADTQYFGPGTRLTVL.

J is TRBJ1-6 and V is TRBV19; tentative D call: TRBD1 (5 bases). The CDR3 runs to 16 residues. Germline V gene lookup returns CDR1 LNHDA and CDR2 SQIVND (reference sequence). V lost 3 bases and J lost 9, with 18 bases in between. This chain's CDR3 is CASSINKGSGFSPLHF. Here the CDR3 DNA reads TGTGCCAGTAGTATTAATAAGGGGTCCGGCTTTTCACCCCTCCACTTT. Drawing the rest from reference TRBV19 and TRBJ1-6, the complete variable domain is DGGITQSPKYLFRKEGQNVTLSCEQNLNHDAMYWYRQDPGQGLRLIYYSQIVNDFQKGDIAEGYSVSREKKESFPLTVTSAQKNPTAFYLCASSINKGSGFSPLHFGNGTRLTVT.

The V gene is TRBV7-3, the J gene TRBJ2-6; 8 bases map to TRBD1. This CDR3 region has 15 residues. With V trimmed by 4 bases and J by 4 bases, 3 bases remained unmatched. Per germline, CDR1 SGHTA and CDR2 FQGTGA. In DNA, the CDR3 is TGTGCCAGCAGCTCCAGGGGGCGAGGGGCCAACGTCCTGACTTTC. Residues: CASSSRGRGANVLTF.

In its sample, this clone was seen once. The J gene is TRBJ1-3, the V gene TRBV5-1, with 7 bases identical to TRBD1. The CDR3 sequence is 15 residues long. Trimming removed 4 bases from V and 4 bases from J; junction bases left unmatched: 8. The germline gives CDR1 SGHRS, CDR2 YFSETQ. CDR3 sequence reads: CASSTGTVQGNTIYF. DNA of the CDR3: TGCGCCAGCAGCACGGGGACAGTGCAAGGAAACACCATATATTTT. Together with reference TRBV5-1 and TRBJ1-3, the CDR3 gives the full variable domain: KAGVTQTPRYLIKTRGQQVTLSCSPISGHRSVSWYQQTPGQGLQFLFEYFSETQRNKGNFPGRFSGRQFSNSRSEMNVSTLELGDSALYLCASSTGTVQGNTIYFGEGSWLTVV.

This chain connects TRBV18 to TRBJ1-4; D remains ambiguous. V was clipped by 2 bases and J by 6 bases, with 4 bases between them. CDR3 size: 12 residues. The germline V gene has CDR1 KGHSH and CDR2 LQKENI. CDR3 DNA sequence: TGTGCCAGCTCACCAGAACATGAAAAACTGTTTTTT. Translation gives CASSPEHEKLFF.

The chain is built from TRBV9 and TRBJ2-2; possible D gene TRBD2, 5 bases. The length of the CDR3 is 14 residues. Looked up from germline, CDR1 is SGDLS and CDR2 is YYNGEE. V shed 4 bases and J shed 1 base, with 8 bases lying between them. CDR3 protein: CASSLSGNTGELFF. For the CDR3, the DNA is TGTGCCAGCAGCCTAAGCGGGAACACCGGGGAGCTGTTTTTT.

The gene calls are TRBV7-9 and TRBJ2-7, with 8 nucleotides matching TRBD2. V gave up 3 bases and J gave up 7 bases; unmatched junction bases: 8. In germline, CDR1 is SEHNR, CDR2 FQNEAQ (reference sequence). The CDR3 spans 14 residues. CDR3 nucleotides: TGTGCCAGCAGCTTCGGACTAGCAGTAGGGGAGCAGTACTTC. Its protein is CASSFGLAVGEQYF.

This sequence joins TRBV28 and TRBJ2-5, with 9 positions matching TRBD1. Germline lookup yields CDR1 MDHEN and CDR2 SYDVKM. With 7 bases clipped from V and 5 bases from J, the junction kept 8 bases outside the gene matches. This CDR3 has 14 residues. The CDR3, as DNA: TGTGCCAGCATTGGGACAGGGAACCTTGAGACCCAGTACTTC. Encoded protein: CASIGTGNLETQYF.

The V and J genes are TRBV9 and TRBJ2-3, with 8 bases lining up with TRBD2. Germline trimming cut 5 bases from V and 0 bases from J; bases unmatched to any gene: 2. This CDR3 contains 14 residues. Looked up from germline, CDR1 is SGDLS and CDR2 is YYNGEE. The CDR3 nucleotides are TGTGCCAGCAGTGGGACTAGAAGCACAGATACGCAGTATTTT. Its translation is CASSGTRSTDTQYF.

This clone was observed a handful of times. The V gene is TRBV2, the J gene TRBJ2-2, with 8 bases identical to TRBD2. The CDR3 consists of 14 residues. With 3 bases clipped from V and 7 bases from J, the junction kept 4 bases outside the gene matches. Per germline, CDR1 SNHLY and CDR2 FYNNEI. CDR3 coding DNA: TGTGCCAGCAGTGACGGGAGGGTGCGCGGGGAGCTGTTTTTT. It translates to CASSDGRVRGELFF.

This chain connects TRBV5-1 to TRBJ2-5; possibly TRBD1 for D (5 bases). The CDR3 is made up of 14 amino acids. V dropped 7 bases and J dropped 7 bases, with 20 bases sitting between them. The germline CDR1 and CDR2 sequences are SGHRS and YFSETQ. This CDR3 is CASALGEVSRTQYF. CDR3 sequence (DNA): TGCGCCAGCGCTCTAGGGGAAGTCTCCAGGACCCAGTACTTC.

V usage is TRBV6-1 and J usage is TRBJ2-3, with D unclear. The germline V gene has CDR1 MNHNS and CDR2 SASEGT. This CDR3 is 13 amino acids long. Deletions cut 8 bases from V and 2 bases from J, with 11 bases between. CDR3 protein: CASGRDSTDTQYF. As DNA, the CDR3 is TGTGCCAGCGGAAGAGATTCCACAGATACGCAGTATTTT.

This sequence joins TRBV9 and TRBJ1-5; D ambiguous. Germline V gives CDR1 SGDLS, CDR2 YYNGEE. With 4 bases removed from V and 2 bases from J, the gap between germline ends came to 10 bases. There are 14 residues in the CDR3. The CDR3: CASSLGDGNQPQHF. As DNA, the CDR3 is TGTGCCAGCAGCTTGGGTGATGGCAATCAGCCCCAGCATTTT.

This chain joins TRBV9 and TRBJ2-7; 10 bases align to TRBD1. The V segment lost 0 bases and the J segment 2 bases; nucleotides outside the gene matches: 2. The CDR3 loop spans 15 amino acids. Germline CDR1 is SGDLS and CDR2 is YYNGEE. CDR3 sequence (DNA): TGTGCCAGCAGCGTAGCCGGACAGGGGGCCTACGAGCAGTACTTC. This translates into CASSVAGQGAYEQYF.

This chain connects TRBV18 to TRBJ1-4; 8 bases are a match to TRBD1. V was pared by 4 bases and J by 0 bases, with 4 bases of the junction left unmatched. CDR3 length: 16 residues. Germline V CDR1 and CDR2: KGHSH, LQKENI. The CDR3 region is CASSLGQGTTNEKLFF. The CDR3 nucleotides are TGTGCCAGCTCACTTGGACAGGGAACAACTAATGAAAAACTGTTTTTT.

This clone was detected only a few times. The chain employs TRBV6-6 and TRBJ2-7, with 9 bases lining up with TRBD1. The V and J ends lost 6 bases and 2 bases, in that order; junction bases with no gene match: 8. Germline V gene sequence: CDR1 MNHNY, CDR2 SVGAGI (reference sequence). This CDR3 contains 15 residues. Here the CDR3 reads CASRGEGTGTYEQYF. For the CDR3, the DNA is TGTGCCAGCAGGGGTGAAGGGACAGGGACCTACGAGCAGTACTTC.

The chain has TRBV9 and TRBJ2-2; the match to TRBD1 covers 7 bases. CDR1 and CDR2 from the germline V gene are SGDLS and YYNGEE. V shed 3 bases, J shed 4 bases, and the junction held 6 bases outside the gene matches. There are 15 residues in the CDR3. CDR3 bases: TGTGCCAGCAGCGCCGGGACAGTGTCCACCGGGGAGCTGTTTTTT. Translated: CASSAGTVSTGELFF.

The CDR3 DNA reads TGTGCCAGCAGCCCAAAAGGTCCTGGGGCCAACGTCCTGACTTTC. Translated: CASSPKGPGANVLTF. The chain is built from TRBV7-3 and TRBJ2-6, with no clear D. The V gene lost 5 bases and the J gene lost 2 bases, with 10 bases spanning the gap. This CDR3 spans 15 amino acids. Germline V gene lookup returns CDR1 SGHTA and CDR2 FQGTGA. The full variable domain, rest sourced from reference TRBV7-3 and TRBJ2-6, is GAGVSQTPSNKVTEKGKYVELRCDPISGHTALYWYRQSLGQGPEFLIYFQGTGAADDSGLPNDRFFAVRPEGSVSTLKIQRTERGDSAVYLCASSPKGPGANVLTFGAGSRLTVL.

This clone was recorded once. The J gene is TRBJ2-7, the V gene TRBV29-1, with a possible D match to TRBD1 (6 bases). Germline V CDR1 and CDR2: SQVTM, ANQGSEA. Trimming left V 1 base short and J 3 bases short, with 10 bases between. The CDR3 loop spans 13 amino acids. The CDR3 loop reads CSVEVRGSYEQYF. The CDR3 bases are TGCAGCGTTGAAGTCAGGGGAAGCTACGAGCAGTACTTC.

This clone was counted a few times. The CDR3 protein is CASSSWTETDTQYF. DNA for the CDR3: TGCGCCAGCAGCTCCTGGACAGAAACAGATACGCAGTATTTT. This chain joins TRBV5-1 and TRBJ2-3; a possible D gene is TRBD1 (6 bases). CDR3 length: 14 amino acids. V was trimmed by 3 bases and J by 3 bases, leaving 11 bases between them. CDR1 SGHRS and CDR2 YFSETQ come from the germline V gene.

V and J are TRBV19 and TRBJ1-6; D remains ambiguous. This CDR3 has 12 residues. CDR1 LNHDA and CDR2 SQIVND come from the germline V gene (reference sequence). Trimming stripped 3 bases from V and 8 bases from J, with 5 bases between. The CDR3 DNA sequence: TGTGCCAGTAGTATCCGGCATTCACCCCTCCACTTT. It encodes CASSIRHSPLHF.

Comments on this clone: One junction end disagrees with the germline gene, perhaps due to a read error. The V call is TRBV28, the J call TRBJ2-7; TRBD2 is a possible D gene (5 bases). The CDR3 consists of 12 residues. The V gene's germline CDR1 is MDHEN and CDR2 SYDVKM. CDR3: CASSAGMNEQHF. DNA of the CDR3: TGTGCCAGCAGTGCCGGGATGAACGAGCAGCACTTC.

The rearrangement links TRBV18 to TRBJ1-4; D remains ambiguous. Trimming left V 6 bases short and J 0 bases short, with 11 bases between. The CDR3 spans 15 residues. Germline-derived CDR1 and CDR2 are KGHSH and LQKENI. The CDR3 protein is CASSLDSATNEKLFF. The DNA of the CDR3 is TGTGCCAGCTCCCTGGACTCTGCAACTAATGAAAAACTGTTTTTT.